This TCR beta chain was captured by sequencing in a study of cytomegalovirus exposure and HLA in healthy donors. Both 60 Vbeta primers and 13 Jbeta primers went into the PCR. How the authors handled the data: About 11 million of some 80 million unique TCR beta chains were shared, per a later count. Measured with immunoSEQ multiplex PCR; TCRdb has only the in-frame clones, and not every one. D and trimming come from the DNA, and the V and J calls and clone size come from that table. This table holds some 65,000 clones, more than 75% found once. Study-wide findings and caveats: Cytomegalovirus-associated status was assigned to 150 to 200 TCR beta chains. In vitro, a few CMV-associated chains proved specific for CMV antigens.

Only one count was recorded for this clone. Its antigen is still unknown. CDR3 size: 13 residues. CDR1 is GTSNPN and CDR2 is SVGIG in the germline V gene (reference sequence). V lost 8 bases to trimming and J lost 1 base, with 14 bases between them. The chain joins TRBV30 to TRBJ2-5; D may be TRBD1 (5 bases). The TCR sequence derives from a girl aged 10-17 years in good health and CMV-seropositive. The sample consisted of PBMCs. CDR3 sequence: CARATRGQETQYF. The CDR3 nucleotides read TGTGCCCGGGCGACAAGGGGCCAAGAGACCCAGTACTTC.